This T cell receptor (beta chain) originates from a study of blood T cell repertoires in COVID-19. At the level of the study: The study drew acute and convalescent COVID-19 samples from the United States, Italy and Spain. PBMCs, B-cell-depleted T cells, or T cells were the source of the cDNA or gDNA that made up the material.

Study processing details: Cell counts per sample came from amplifying reference gene primers. Generated by immunoSEQ multiplex PCR, the TCRdb table keeps only in-frame clones and is missing some. The DNA gave D and trimming, while V, J and clone size come from that table. The repertoire holds 60,000 to 75,000 clones, with approximately 79% as singletons. This CDR3 has 14 residues. The germline V gene has CDR1 MNHEY and CDR2 SVGEGT. V was shortened by 6 bases and J by 11 bases, with 17 bases between the two germline ends. The chain couples TRBV6-2 or TRBV6-3 to TRBJ1-6; TRBD1 might be the D (6 bases). Sequenced: peripheral blood. The clonotype originates from a woman between 65 and 79 years old with acute or convalescent COVID-19. The CDR3 sequence is CASSKAVQGPPLHF. Here the CDR3 DNA reads TGTGCCAGCAGCAAGGCGGTACAGGGTCCACCCCTCCACTTT.